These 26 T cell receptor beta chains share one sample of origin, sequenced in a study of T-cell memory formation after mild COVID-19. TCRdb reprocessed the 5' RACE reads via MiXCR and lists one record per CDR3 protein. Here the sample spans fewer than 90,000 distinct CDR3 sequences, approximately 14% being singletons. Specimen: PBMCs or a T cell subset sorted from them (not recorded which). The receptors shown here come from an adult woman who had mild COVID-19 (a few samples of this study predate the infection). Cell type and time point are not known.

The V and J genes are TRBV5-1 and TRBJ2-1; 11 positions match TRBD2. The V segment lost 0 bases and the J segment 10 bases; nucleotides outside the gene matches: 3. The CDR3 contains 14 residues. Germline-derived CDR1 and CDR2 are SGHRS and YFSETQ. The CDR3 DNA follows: TGCGCCAGCAGCTTGGTGACTAGCGGGAAGGAGCAGTTCTTC. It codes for CASSLVTSGKEQFF.

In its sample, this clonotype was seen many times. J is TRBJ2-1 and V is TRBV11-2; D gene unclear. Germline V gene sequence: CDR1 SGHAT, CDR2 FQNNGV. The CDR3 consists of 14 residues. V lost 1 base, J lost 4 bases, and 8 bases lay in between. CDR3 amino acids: CASSLGGPYNEQFF. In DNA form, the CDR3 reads TGTGCCAGCAGCTTAGGGGGTCCTTACAATGAGCAGTTCTTC.

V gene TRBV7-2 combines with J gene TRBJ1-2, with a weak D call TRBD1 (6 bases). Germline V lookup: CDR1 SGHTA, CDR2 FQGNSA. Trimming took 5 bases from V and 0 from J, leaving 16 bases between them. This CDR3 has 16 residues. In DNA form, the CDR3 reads TGTGCCAGCAGCCCTCAGGGGCCCGAGTCTAACTATGGCTACACCTTC. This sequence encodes CASSPQGPESNYGYTF.

The CDR3 nucleotides read TGTGCCAGTAAGGGAGTCCGAGGGGATGAGCAGTTCTTC. This encodes CASKGVRGDEQFF. This chain joins TRBV19 and TRBJ2-1; D tentatively fits TRBD1 or TRBD2 (5 bases each). V was trimmed by 7 bases and J by 8 bases, leaving 15 bases between them. Germline V gene lookup returns CDR1 LNHDA and CDR2 SQIVND (reference sequence). The CDR3 length is 13 residues.

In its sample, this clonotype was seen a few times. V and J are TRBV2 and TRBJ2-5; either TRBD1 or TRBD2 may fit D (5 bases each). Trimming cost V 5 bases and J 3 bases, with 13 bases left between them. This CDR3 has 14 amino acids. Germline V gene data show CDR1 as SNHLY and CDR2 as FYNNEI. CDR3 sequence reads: CASSSGTEEETQYF. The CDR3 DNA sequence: TGTGCCAGCAGTTCAGGGACCGAGGAAGAGACCCAGTACTTC.

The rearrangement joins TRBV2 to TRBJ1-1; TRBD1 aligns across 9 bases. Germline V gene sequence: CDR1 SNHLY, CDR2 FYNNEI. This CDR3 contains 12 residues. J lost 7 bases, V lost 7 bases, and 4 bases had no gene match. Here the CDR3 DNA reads TGTGCCAGCACCGGGACAGGGATTGAAGCTTTCTTT. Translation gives CASTGTGIEAFF. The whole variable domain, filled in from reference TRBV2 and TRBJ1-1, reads EPEVTQTPSHQVTQMGQEVILRCVPISNHLYFYWYRQILGQKVEFLVSFYNNEISEKSEIFDDQFSVERPDGSNFTLKIRSTKLEDSAMYFCASTGTGIEAFFGQGTRLTVV.

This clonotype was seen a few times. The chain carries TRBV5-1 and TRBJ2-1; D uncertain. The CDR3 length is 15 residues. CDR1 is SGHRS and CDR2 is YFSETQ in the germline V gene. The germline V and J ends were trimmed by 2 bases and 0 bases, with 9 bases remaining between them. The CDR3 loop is CASSLAYSSYNEQFF. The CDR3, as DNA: TGCGCCAGCAGCTTAGCCTATAGCTCCTACAATGAGCAGTTCTTC.

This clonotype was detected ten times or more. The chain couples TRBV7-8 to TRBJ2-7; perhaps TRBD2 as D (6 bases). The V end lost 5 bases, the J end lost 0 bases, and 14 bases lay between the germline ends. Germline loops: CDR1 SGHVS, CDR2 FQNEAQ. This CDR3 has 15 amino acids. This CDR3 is CASSPGVRSSYEQYF. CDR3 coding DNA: TGTGCCAGCAGCCCGGGAGTACGCAGCTCCTACGAGCAGTACTTC.

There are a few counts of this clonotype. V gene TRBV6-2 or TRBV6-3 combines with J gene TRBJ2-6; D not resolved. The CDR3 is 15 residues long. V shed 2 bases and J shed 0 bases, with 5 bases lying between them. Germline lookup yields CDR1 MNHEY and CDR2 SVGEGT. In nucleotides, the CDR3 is TGTGCCAGCAGTTACAGAGTCTCTGGGGCCAACGTCCTGACTTTC. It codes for CASSYRVSGANVLTF.

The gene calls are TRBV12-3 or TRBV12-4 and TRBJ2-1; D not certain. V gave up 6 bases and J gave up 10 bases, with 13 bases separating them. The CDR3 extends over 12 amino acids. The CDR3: CASRLGRSEQFF. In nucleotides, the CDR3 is TGTGCCAGCAGGCTCGGACGATCGGAGCAGTTCTTC.

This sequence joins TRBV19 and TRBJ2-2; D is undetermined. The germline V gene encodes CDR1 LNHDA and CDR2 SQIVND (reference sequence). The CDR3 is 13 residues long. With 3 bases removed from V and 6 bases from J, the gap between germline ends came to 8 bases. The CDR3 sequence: CASSMRFAGELFF. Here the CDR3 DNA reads TGTGCCAGTAGTATGAGGTTCGCCGGGGAGCTGTTTTTT. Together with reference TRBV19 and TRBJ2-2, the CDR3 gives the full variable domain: DGGITQSPKYLFRKEGQNVTLSCEQNLNHDAMYWYRQDPGQGLRLIYYSQIVNDFQKGDIAEGYSVSREKKESFPLTVTSAQKNPTAFYLCASSMRFAGELFFGEGSRLTVL.

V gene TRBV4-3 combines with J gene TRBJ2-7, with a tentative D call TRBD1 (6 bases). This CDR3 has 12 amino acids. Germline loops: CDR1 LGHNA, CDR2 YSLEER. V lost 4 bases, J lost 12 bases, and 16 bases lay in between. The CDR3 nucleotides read TGCGCCAGCAGCCGGCCGGGACAAATTTTGTACTTC. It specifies CASSRPGQILYF.

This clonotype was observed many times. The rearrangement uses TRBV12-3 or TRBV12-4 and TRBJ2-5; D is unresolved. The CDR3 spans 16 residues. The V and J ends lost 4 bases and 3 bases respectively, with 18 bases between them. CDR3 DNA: TGTGCCAGCAGTTGGTCCGGGCGGTTTCAGAAAGAGACCCAGTACTTC. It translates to CASSWSGRFQKETQYF.

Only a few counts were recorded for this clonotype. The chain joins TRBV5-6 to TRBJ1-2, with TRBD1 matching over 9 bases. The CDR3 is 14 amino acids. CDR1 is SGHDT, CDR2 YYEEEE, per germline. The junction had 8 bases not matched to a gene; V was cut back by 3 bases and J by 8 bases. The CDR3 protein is CASSSPGQGFGYTF. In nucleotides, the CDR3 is TGTGCCAGCAGCTCCCCGGGACAGGGCTTCGGCTACACCTTC.

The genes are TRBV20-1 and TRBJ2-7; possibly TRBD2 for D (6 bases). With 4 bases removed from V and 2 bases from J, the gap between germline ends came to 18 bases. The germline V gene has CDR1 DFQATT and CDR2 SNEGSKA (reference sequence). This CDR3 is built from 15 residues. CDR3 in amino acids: CSAKSLVEGAYEQYF. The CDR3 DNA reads TGCAGTGCTAAGTCCCTCGTGGAGGGAGCCTACGAGCAGTACTTC.

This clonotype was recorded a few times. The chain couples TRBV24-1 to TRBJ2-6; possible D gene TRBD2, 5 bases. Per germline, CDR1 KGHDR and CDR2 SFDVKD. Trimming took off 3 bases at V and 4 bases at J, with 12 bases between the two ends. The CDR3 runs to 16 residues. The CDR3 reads CATSDRTALGANVLTF. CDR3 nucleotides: TGTGCCACCAGTGATCGGACTGCTCTGGGGGCCAACGTCCTGACTTTC.

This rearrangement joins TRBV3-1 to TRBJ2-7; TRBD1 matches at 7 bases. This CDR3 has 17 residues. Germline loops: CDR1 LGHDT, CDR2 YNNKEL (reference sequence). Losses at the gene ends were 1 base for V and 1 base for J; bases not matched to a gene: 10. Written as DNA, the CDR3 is TGTGCCAGCAGCCAAGTTAGGGACAGCCGACGGTCCTACGAGCAGTACTTC. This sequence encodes CASSQVRDSRRSYEQYF.

CDR3 protein: CASSPPFGIAGVYEQYF. The CDR3 DNA reads TGTGCCAGCAGCCCCCCGTTTGGGATAGCGGGAGTTTACGAGCAGTACTTC. J is TRBJ2-7 and V is TRBV11-2, with TRBD2 identical over 9 bases. Germline V gene sequence: CDR1 SGHAT, CDR2 FQNNGV. V lost 5 bases and J lost 4; bases outside the gene matches: 15. The CDR3 is 17 residues long.

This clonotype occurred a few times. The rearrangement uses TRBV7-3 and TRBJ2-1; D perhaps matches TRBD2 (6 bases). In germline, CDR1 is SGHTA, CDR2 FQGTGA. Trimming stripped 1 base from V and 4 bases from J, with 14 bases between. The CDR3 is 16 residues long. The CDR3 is CASSLSGGETYNEQFF. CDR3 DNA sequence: TGTGCCAGCAGCTTAAGTGGCGGGGAGACGTACAATGAGCAGTTCTTC.

The CDR3 loop reads CASTLNGGENQPQHF. DNA of the CDR3: TGTGCCAGCACTCTGAATGGGGGGGAAAATCAGCCCCAGCATTTT. The rearrangement joins TRBV5-6 to TRBJ1-5; D may be TRBD1 (5 bases). CDR3 size: 15 residues. Deletions cut 6 bases from V and 4 bases from J, with 17 bases between. From germline, CDR1 is SGHDT and CDR2 YYEEEE.

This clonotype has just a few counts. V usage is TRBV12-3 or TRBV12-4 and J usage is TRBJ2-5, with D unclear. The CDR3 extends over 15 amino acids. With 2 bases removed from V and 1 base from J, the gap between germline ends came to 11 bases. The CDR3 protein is CASSLLGSFQETQYF. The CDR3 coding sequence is TGTGCCAGCAGTTTATTAGGCAGTTTCCAAGAGACCCAGTACTTC.

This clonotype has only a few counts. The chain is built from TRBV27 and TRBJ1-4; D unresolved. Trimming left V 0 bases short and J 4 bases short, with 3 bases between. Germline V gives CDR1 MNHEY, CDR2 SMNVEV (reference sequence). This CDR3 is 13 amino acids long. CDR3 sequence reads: CASSLSFNEKLFF. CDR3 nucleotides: TGTGCCAGCAGTTTATCGTTTAATGAAAAACTGTTTTTT.

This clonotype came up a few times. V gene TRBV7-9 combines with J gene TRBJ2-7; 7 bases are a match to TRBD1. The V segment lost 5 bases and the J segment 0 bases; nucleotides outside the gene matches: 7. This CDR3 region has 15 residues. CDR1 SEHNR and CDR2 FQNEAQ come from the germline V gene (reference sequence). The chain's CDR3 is CASSPGDRPSYEQYF. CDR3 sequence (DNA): TGTGCCAGCAGCCCAGGGGACAGACCCTCCTACGAGCAGTACTTC. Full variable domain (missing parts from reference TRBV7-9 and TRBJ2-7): DTGVSQNPRHKITKRGQNVTFRCDPISEHNRLYWYRQTLGQGPEFLTYFQNEAQLEKSRLLSDRFSAERPKGSFSTLEIQRTEQGDSAMYLCASSPGDRPSYEQYFGPGTRLTVT.

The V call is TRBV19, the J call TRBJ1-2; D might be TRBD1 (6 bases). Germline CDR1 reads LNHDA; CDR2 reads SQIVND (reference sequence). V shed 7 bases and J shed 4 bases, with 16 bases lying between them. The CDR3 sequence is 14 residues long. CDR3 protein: CASTPGVGAYGYTF. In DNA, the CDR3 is TGTGCCAGTACGCCAGGGGTTGGAGCCTATGGCTACACCTTC.

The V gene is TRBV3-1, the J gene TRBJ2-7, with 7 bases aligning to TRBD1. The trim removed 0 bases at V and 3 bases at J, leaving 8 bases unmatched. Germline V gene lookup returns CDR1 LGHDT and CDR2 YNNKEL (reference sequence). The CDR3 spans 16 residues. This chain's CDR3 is CASSQDIDPGGYEQYF. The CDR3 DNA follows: TGTGCCAGCAGCCAAGACATTGACCCAGGGGGCTACGAGCAGTACTTC.

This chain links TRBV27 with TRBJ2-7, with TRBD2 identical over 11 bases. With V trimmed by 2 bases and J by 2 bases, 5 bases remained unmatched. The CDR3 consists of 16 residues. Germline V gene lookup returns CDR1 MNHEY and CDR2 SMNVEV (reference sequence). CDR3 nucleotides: TGTGCCAGCAGTTTAGCACTAGCGGGAGCGGCCTACGAGCAGTACTTC. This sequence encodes CASSLALAGAAYEQYF.